The next 14 T cell receptor beta chains were all read from a single sample in a study of radiation and T cells in renal cell carcinoma. Libraries were prepared by immunoSEQ multiplex PCR; TCRdb keeps only in-frame clonotypes and omits some of them. Here the sample spans 90,000 to 100,000 clones, around 84% being singletons. Documented time point: blood 4 weeks post-SBRT, at nephrectomy. Treatment: 15 Gy SBRT to primary tumor, nephrectomy 4 weeks later. The sequencing here drew on blood, taken from a patient whose treatment included radiotherapy and nephrectomy. Receptor source: a man between 60 and 75 years old with renal cell carcinoma.

The chain carries TRBV10-1 and TRBJ2-5, with D unresolved. The CDR3 consists of 15 residues. CDR1 and CDR2 (germline): WNHNN, SYGVQD (reference sequence). V was clipped by 5 bases and J by 5 bases, with 18 bases between them. Written as DNA, the CDR3 is TGCGCCAGCAGTCCCCCCTGGGGTAGTGAGGAGACCCAGTACTTC. Amino acid sequence: CASSPPWGSEETQYF.

A single count supports this clone. J is TRBJ1-4 and V is TRBV5-1; D is unresolved. V lost 0 bases, J lost 5 bases, and 8 bases lay in between. Germline V gene sequence: CDR1 SGHRS, CDR2 YFSETQ. The CDR3 is 14 amino acids. For the CDR3, the DNA is TGCGCCAGCAGCTTGGGCACTGCAAATGAAAAACTGTTTTTT. The encoded protein is CASSLGTANEKLFF.

The chain employs TRBV2 and TRBJ1-4; D is uncertain. The CDR3 loop spans 15 amino acids. The germline CDR1 and CDR2 sequences are SNHLY and FYNNEI. Trimming cost V 7 bases and J 5 bases, with 17 bases left between them. The DNA for the CDR3 is TGTGCCAGCACTCGGAGGCGACTGTTCAATGAAAAACTGTTTTTT. Amino acid sequence: CASTRRRLFNEKLFF.

This chain joins TRBV14 and TRBJ1-5, with 8 bases fitting TRBD1. The CDR3 length is 16 residues. With V trimmed by 1 base and J by 3 bases, 5 bases remained unmatched. The V gene's germline CDR1 is SGHDN and CDR2 FVKESK. The CDR3: CASSQGDRGLNQPQHF. The CDR3 DNA reads as TGTGCCAGCAGCCAAGGAGACAGGGGCCTCAATCAGCCCCAGCATTTT.

In its sample, this clone was seen once. The rearrangement uses TRBV28 and TRBJ1-5; TRBD1 is a possible D gene (5 bases). Per the germline V gene, CDR1 is MDHEN and CDR2 is SYDVKM. This CDR3 spans 16 amino acids. Trimming removed 2 bases from V and 0 bases from J, with 11 bases in between. The CDR3 here is CASSLMGRGSNQPQHF. The CDR3 DNA sequence: TGTGCCAGCAGTTTAATGGGGCGAGGTAGCAATCAGCCCCAGCATTTT. The whole variable domain, filled in from reference TRBV28 and TRBJ1-5, reads DVKVTQSSRYLVKRTGEKVFLECVQDMDHENMFWYRQDPGLGLRLIYFSYDVKMKEKGDIPEGYSVSREKKERFSLILESASTNQTSMYLCASSLMGRGSNQPQHFGDGTRLSIL.

This chain joins TRBV12-5 and TRBJ2-5, with 8 bases fitting TRBD1. The CDR3 has 13 amino acids. Looked up from germline, CDR1 is LGHNT and CDR2 is FRNRAP. Trimming took 9 bases from V and 5 from J; bases not matched to a gene: 8. CDR3 in amino acids: CARPGQAGETQYF. CDR3 DNA sequence: TGTGCTAGGCCGGGACAGGCCGGCGAGACCCAGTACTTC. Combining the CDR3 with reference TRBV12-5 and TRBJ2-5 gives the whole variable domain DARVTQTPRHKVTEMGQEVTMRCQPILGHNTVFWYRQTMMQGLELLAYFRNRAPLDDSGMPKDRFSAEMPDATLATLKIQPSEPRDSAVYFCARPGQAGETQYFGPGTRLLVL.

The chain employs TRBV5-5 and TRBJ2-7; D remains ambiguous. The V end was cut by 5 bases, the J end by 3 bases, with 18 bases between. The CDR3 is made up of 15 amino acids. Germline loops: CDR1 SGHKS, CDR2 YYEKEE (reference sequence). The CDR3, as DNA: TGTGCCAGCAGTCCAGCCGACACGGCCTACTACGAGCAGTACTTC. This gives the protein CASSPADTAYYEQYF.

This chain connects TRBV18 to TRBJ2-2, with TRBD1 identical over 9 bases. The CDR3 spans 15 residues. J gave up 5 bases and V 5 bases, and 6 bases lay outside the gene matches. Germline loops: CDR1 KGHSH, CDR2 LQKENI. The CDR3 nucleotides are TGTGCCAGCTCAACGGACAGGGGAGAAACCGGGGAGCTGTTTTTT. Its protein is CASSTDRGETGELFF.

This clone came up once. The rearrangement uses TRBV19 and TRBJ1-6; D may be TRBD1 (5 bases). Trimming cost V 4 bases and J 6 bases, with 13 bases left between them. The V gene's germline CDR1 is LNHDA and CDR2 SQIVND (reference sequence). CDR3 length: 15 amino acids. CDR3 sequence reads: CASSTPGPRNSPLHF. The CDR3 DNA reads as TGTGCCAGTAGTACCCCGGGACCGCGTAATTCACCCCTCCACTTT.

This clone has only a few counts. The genes are TRBV19 and TRBJ1-1; weak D call: TRBD1 (5 bases). Trimming stripped 6 bases from V and 3 bases from J, with 8 bases between. The CDR3 length is 12 residues. Germline V gene data show CDR1 as LNHDA and CDR2 as SQIVND (reference sequence). Here the CDR3 reads CASSKTDTEAFF. DNA of the CDR3: TGTGCCAGTAGCAAGACAGACACTGAAGCTTTCTTT.

J is TRBJ2-1 and V is TRBV5-1, with 10 nucleotides matching TRBD2. The CDR3 is made up of 16 amino acids. J lost 7 bases, V lost 4 bases, and 11 bases had no gene match. The germline V gene encodes CDR1 SGHRS and CDR2 YFSETQ. This CDR3 is CASSQGVPSGGNEQFF. CDR3 in DNA: TGCGCCAGCAGCCAAGGGGTACCTAGCGGGGGTAATGAGCAGTTCTTC.

This clone was seen only a few times. The chain has TRBV2 and TRBJ1-1, with 10 bases fitting TRBD1. Germline V gives CDR1 SNHLY, CDR2 FYNNEI. The CDR3 has 14 residues. The V and J ends lost 6 bases and 5 bases, in that order; junction bases with no gene match: 6. Here the CDR3 DNA reads TGTGCCAGCAGGACAGACAGGGGGCTGACTGAAGCTTTCTTT. Its protein product is CASRTDRGLTEAFF.

The V call is TRBV7-9, the J call TRBJ1-2; D call uncertain. The germline CDR1 and CDR2 sequences are SEHNR and FQNEAQ (reference sequence). CDR3 length: 14 residues. V lost 7 bases and J 5 bases, leaving 17 bases between the germline ends. CDR3 region: CASTEETQRYGYTF. Here the CDR3 DNA reads TGTGCCAGCACCGAAGAAACCCAGCGTTATGGCTACACCTTC.

The J gene is TRBJ2-2, the V gene TRBV19; TRBD2 matches 9 bases. J gave up 0 bases and V 7 bases, and 9 bases lay outside the gene matches. The germline gives CDR1 LNHDA, CDR2 SQIVND (reference sequence). CDR3 size: 17 residues. CDR3 sequence reads: CASITLAGDTNTGELFF. CDR3 DNA sequence: TGTGCCAGTATAACATTAGCGGGAGATACGAACACCGGGGAGCTGTTTTTT.